This entry features one TCR beta chain sequence. Its antigen is not known. This sample was included in a study of OX40 agonist ivuxolimab in advanced cancers. As for the study in general: Three dose-escalation patients had partial responses: one with hepatocellular carcinoma and two with cutaneous melanoma.

V lost 7 bases, J lost 0 bases, and 15 bases lay in between. This CDR3 is 14 amino acids long. Germline V gene sequence: CDR1 SQVTM, CDR2 ANQGSEA. Study conclusions and caveats: With doses of 0.1 to 3.0 mg/kg, CD4+ and CD8+ blood T cells had undergone clonal expansion by week 6. The investigators did not determine what antigen specificity the expanded peripheral T cells had.

Sequenced by immunoSEQ multiplex PCR; TCRdb stores in-frame clones only, minus some. In the table there are fewer than 70,000 clones, 77% of which are singletons. The clonotype originates from an adult with an advanced solid tumor such as melanoma, head and neck, liver or kidney cancer. Source: CD4+ or CD8+ T cells sorted from blood, taken in a trial of the OX40 agonist ivuxolimab. V usage is TRBV29-1 and J usage is TRBJ1-2; D gene unclear. CDR3 loop: CSAMPIEPNYGYTF. The CDR3 nucleotides are TGCAGCGCCATGCCTATTGAGCCTAACTATGGCTACACCTTC. The whole variable domain, filled in from reference TRBV29-1 and TRBJ1-2, reads SAVISQKPSRDICQRGTSLTIQCQVDSQVTMMFWYRQQPGQSLTLIATANQGSEATYESGFVIDKFPISRPNLTFSTLTVSNMSPEDSSIYLCSAMPIEPNYGYTFGSGTRLTVV.